This is a list of T cell receptor beta chains from one sample in a study of patients and donors after allogeneic stem cell transplantation. TCRdb reanalysed the RT-PCR reads using MiXCR and keeps one entry per CDR3 protein. The sample lists roughly 880,000 distinct CDR3 sequences, 18% occurring once. Sequencing was done on a sample of blood, either unsorted or a sorted T cell fraction (not recorded which). All receptors come from a human donor who was either an allogeneic HSCT recipient or a stem cell or donor lymphocyte infusion donor (not recorded which). It is not recorded whose cells these are; they may come from a transplant donor. CDR3s leave out the opening cysteine and the closing phenylalanine or tryptophan. Fields, in order: V gene, D gene, J gene, CDR3 protein. The D gene is left open where the match is weak.

V gene: TRBV7-2; D gene: -; J gene: TRBJ2-1; CDR3 protein: ASSLADPATYNEQF
V gene: TRBV4-3; D gene: -; J gene: TRBJ1-2; CDR3 protein: ASSQEQGNYGYT
V gene: TRBV20-1; D gene: -; J gene: TRBJ1-1; CDR3 protein: SALQGHSFVYDTEAF
V gene: TRBV5-1; D gene: -; J gene: TRBJ2-1; CDR3 protein: ASSLAAASSYNEQF
V gene: TRBV7-2; D gene: TRBD2; J gene: TRBJ2-3; CDR3 protein: ASSWSGGTTDTQY
V gene: TRBV7-2; D gene: TRBD2; J gene: TRBJ2-1; CDR3 protein: ASSSRRGGTLGEQF
V gene: TRBV7-2; D gene: -; J gene: TRBJ2-3; CDR3 protein: ASSWGLANTQY
V gene: TRBV12-5; D gene: -; J gene: TRBJ1-3; CDR3 protein: ASGRDSSGNTIY
V gene: TRBV6-2/TRBV6-3; D gene: TRBD2; J gene: TRBJ2-3; CDR3 protein: ASSPSGAQQY
V gene: TRBV28; D gene: -; J gene: TRBJ2-7; CDR3 protein: ASSLSSVGPRSYEQY